Listed here is a single TCR beta chain. This specimen comes from a study of blood T cell repertoires in COVID-19. The wider study: Sites across the United States, Italy and Spain contributed samples from acute and convalescent COVID-19. T cells, B-cell-depleted T cells, or PBMCs supplied cDNA or gDNA.

In the study's own analysis: Estimates of nucleated cell counts were drawn from the amplification of reference gene primers. The method was immunoSEQ multiplex PCR; TCRdb's version includes in-frame clones alone and lacks a portion of them. The V and J calls and clone size were taken over from that table, and D and trimming were inferred from the DNA. The table lists over 30,000 clones, about nine tenths of them singletons, with roughly a tenth in the top ten. The source is a man older than 75 with active COVID-19. Sequenced sample: peripheral blood.

For the CDR3, the DNA is TGTGCCAGCAGACCTGCCGGGACTAGGAACACTGAAGCTTTCTTT. This encodes CASRPAGTRNTEAFF. This rearrangement joins TRBV7-9 to TRBJ1-1; weak D call: TRBD1 (5 bases). V was shortened by 6 bases and J by 1 base, with 15 bases between the two germline ends. Germline values: CDR1 SEHNR, CDR2 FQNEAQ (reference sequence). The CDR3 has 15 amino acids. The full variable domain, rest sourced from reference TRBV7-9 and TRBJ1-1, is DTGVSQNPRHKITKRGQNVTFRCDPISEHNRLYWYRQTLGQGPEFLTYFQNEAQLEKSRLLSDRFSAERPKGSFSTLEIQRTEQGDSAMYLCASRPAGTRNTEAFFGQGTRLTVV.